This T cell receptor beta chain was sequenced for a study of PD-L1 blockade in urothelial cancer. Study at large: It was at some point between 2012 and 2014 that patients started atezolizumab at 1,200 mg intravenously every 3 weeks. Blood underwent analysis 3 weeks (second dose) and 6 weeks after treatment began.

The CDR3 totals 15 residues. CDR1 and CDR2 from the germline V gene are SGHVS and FQNEAQ. The germline V and J ends were trimmed by 2 bases and 5 bases, with 15 bases remaining between them. This clone was observed once. Time point in this sample: peripheral blood 6 weeks after treatment start. This table comes from immunoSEQ multiplex PCR, and its TCRdb copy is limited to in-frame clones, with some not included. The sample carries approximately 93,000 clones, less than 85% recorded once. The TCR was taken from a man between 65 and 80 years old with urothelial cancer. Sequencing was performed on PBMCs, taken around atezolizumab (anti-PD-L1) treatment. The V and J genes are TRBV7-8 and TRBJ2-5, with a possible D match to TRBD2 (6 bases). The CDR3 loop reads CASSLWPSVGETQYF. The CDR3 nucleotides are TGTGCCAGCAGCTTATGGCCTAGCGTGGGGGAGACCCAGTACTTC.